This TCR beta chain appears in the sequencing data of a study of shared clonotypes between healthy human individuals. The CDR3 runs to 17 residues. Germline CDR1 is MDHEN and CDR2 is SYDVKM. V lost 6 bases and J lost 2, with 21 bases in between. Clones were read by immunoSEQ multiplex PCR, and TCRdb kept only the in-frame ones, dropping some. The sample gives about 480,000 clones, 79% of which show up once; 10% to 15% is in the top ten. Sequenced material: PBMCs. The chain carries TRBV28 and TRBJ2-3, with D possibly being TRBD2 (5 bases). This TCR came from a woman in her 40s in good health. Some clones in this sample may be carry-over from other donors' samples. Here the CDR3 reads CASSPRDHSTFTDTQYF. The CDR3 nucleotides read TGTGCCAGCAGCCCCCGGGATCACTCCACATTCACAGATACGCAGTATTTT.